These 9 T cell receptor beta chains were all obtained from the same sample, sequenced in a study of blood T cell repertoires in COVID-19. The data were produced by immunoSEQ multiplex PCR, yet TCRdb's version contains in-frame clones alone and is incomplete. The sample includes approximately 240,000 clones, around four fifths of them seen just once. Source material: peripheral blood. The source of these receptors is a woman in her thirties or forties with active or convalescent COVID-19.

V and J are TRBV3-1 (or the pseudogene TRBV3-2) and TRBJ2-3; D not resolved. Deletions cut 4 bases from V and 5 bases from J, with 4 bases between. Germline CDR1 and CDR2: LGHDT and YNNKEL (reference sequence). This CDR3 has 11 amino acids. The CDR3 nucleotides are TGTGCCAGCAGCCTTATAGATACGCAGTATTTT. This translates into CASSLIDTQYF.

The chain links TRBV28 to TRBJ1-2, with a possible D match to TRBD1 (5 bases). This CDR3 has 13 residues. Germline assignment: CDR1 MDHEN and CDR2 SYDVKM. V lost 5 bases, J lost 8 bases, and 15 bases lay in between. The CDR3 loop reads CASSRGQMNGYTF. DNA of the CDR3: TGTGCCAGCAGTCGAGGACAAATGAACGGCTACACCTTC.

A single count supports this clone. CDR3 protein: CASTGQGASNSPLHF. In DNA, the CDR3 is TGTGCCAGTACGGGACAGGGGGCGAGTAATTCACCCCTCCACTTT. V and J are TRBV6-5 and TRBJ1-6; TRBD1 agrees at 12 bases. This CDR3 has 15 amino acids. Germline V gene sequence: CDR1 MNHEY, CDR2 SVGAGI. The J segment lost 6 bases and the V segment lost 9 bases, leaving 6 bases of the junction unmatched.

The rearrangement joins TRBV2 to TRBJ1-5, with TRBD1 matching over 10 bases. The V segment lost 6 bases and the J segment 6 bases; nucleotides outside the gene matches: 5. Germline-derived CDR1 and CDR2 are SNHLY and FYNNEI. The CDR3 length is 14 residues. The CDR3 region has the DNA TGTGCCAGCAGGGGGACAGGGGATCTTCAGCCCCAGCATTTT. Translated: CASRGTGDLQPQHF. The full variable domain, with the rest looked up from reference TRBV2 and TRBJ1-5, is EPEVTQTPSHQVTQMGQEVILRCVPISNHLYFYWYRQILGQKVEFLVSFYNNEISEKSEIFDDQFSVERPDGSNFTLKIRSTKLEDSAMYFCASRGTGDLQPQHFGDGTRLSIL.

CDR3: CAWGRERTEAFF. CDR3 sequence (DNA): TGTGCCTGGGGGAGGGAACGAACTGAAGCTTTCTTT. This rearrangement joins TRBV30 to TRBJ1-1; D gene ambiguous. V lost 5 bases and J lost 5, with 12 bases in between. This CDR3 region has 12 residues. Germline CDR1 is GTSNPN and CDR2 is SVGIG (reference sequence). Based on the CDR3 plus reference TRBV30 and TRBJ1-1, the full variable domain is SQTIHQWPATLVQPVGSPLSLECTVEGTSNPNLYWYRQAAGRGLQLLFYSVGIGQISSEVPQNLSASRPQDRQFILSSKKLLLSDSGFYLCAWGRERTEAFFGQGTRLTVV.

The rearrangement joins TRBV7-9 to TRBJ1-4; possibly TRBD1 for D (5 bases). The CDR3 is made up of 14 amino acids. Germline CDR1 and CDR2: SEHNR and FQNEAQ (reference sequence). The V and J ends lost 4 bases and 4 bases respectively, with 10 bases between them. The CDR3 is CASSYDRYNEKLFF. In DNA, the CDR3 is TGTGCCAGCAGCTACGACAGATATAATGAAAAACTGTTTTTT.

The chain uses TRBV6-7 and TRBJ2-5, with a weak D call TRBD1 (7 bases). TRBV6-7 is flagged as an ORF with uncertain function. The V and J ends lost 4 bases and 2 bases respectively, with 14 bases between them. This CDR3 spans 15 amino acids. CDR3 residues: CASSSLTGRQETQYF. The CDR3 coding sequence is TGTGCCAGCAGTTCTCTGACAGGGAGGCAAGAGACCCAGTACTTC.

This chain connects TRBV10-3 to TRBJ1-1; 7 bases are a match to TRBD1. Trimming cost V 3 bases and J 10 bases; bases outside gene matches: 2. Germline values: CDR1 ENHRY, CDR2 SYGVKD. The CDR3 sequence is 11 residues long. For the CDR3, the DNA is TGTGCCATCAGTGATACAGGGGTAGCTTTCTTT. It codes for CAISDTGVAFF.

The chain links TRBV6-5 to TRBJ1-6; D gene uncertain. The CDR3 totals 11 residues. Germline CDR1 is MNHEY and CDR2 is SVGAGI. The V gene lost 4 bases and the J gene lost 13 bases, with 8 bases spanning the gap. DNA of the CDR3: TGTGCCAGCAGTTCAGGCTCGCCCCTCCACTTT. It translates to CASSSGSPLHF.